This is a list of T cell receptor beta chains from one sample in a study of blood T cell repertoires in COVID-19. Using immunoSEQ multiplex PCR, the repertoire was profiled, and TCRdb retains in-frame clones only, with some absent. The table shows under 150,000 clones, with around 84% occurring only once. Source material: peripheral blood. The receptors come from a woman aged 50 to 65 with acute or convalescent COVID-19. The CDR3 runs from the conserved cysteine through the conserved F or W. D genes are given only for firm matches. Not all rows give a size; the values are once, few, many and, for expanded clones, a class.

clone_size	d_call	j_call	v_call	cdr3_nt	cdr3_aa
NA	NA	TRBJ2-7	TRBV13	TGTGCCAGCAGCTTAGGCCCCGTCGAGCAGTACTTC	CASSLGPVEQYF
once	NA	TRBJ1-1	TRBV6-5	TGTGCCAGCACCTCTACCCCGGGGGGTCAAGAATTCTTT	CASTSTPGGQEFF
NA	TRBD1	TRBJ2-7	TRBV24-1	TGTGCCGTGGCGACAGGGCGAAACGAGCAGTACTTC	CAVATGRNEQYF
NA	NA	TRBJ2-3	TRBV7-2	TGTGCCAGCAGTCAAAGCGGGGATACGCAGTATTTT	CASSQSGDTQYF
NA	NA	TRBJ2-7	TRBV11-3	TGTGCCAGCAGCGCAGGGGCCCCCCCCTACGAGCAGTACTTC	CASSAGAPPYEQYF
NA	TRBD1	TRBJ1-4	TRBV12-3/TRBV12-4	TGTGCCAGCAGGGACAGGGGGCTCGAAAAACTGTTTTTT	CASRDRGLEKLFF
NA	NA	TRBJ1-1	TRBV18	TGTGCCAGCTCACGGGGAGGAAGAGACAGGAACACTGAAGCTTTCTTT	CASSRGGRDRNTEAFF
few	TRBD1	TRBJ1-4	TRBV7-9	TGTGCCAGCAGCGCGGACAGGGGGAATGAAAAACTGTTTTTT	CASSADRGNEKLFF
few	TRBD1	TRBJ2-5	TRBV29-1	TGCAGCGTTGAAGTCGGGACAGGGGGCGAGGAGACCCAGTACTTC	CSVEVGTGGEETQYF
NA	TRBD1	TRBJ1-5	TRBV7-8	TGTGCCAGCAGCTTAGCGGGGCAGGGGGGCAATCAGCCCCAGCATTTT	CASSLAGQGGNQPQHF
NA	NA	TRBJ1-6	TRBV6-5	TGTGCCAGCAGCCAACAGGGTATTAATTCACCCCTCCACTTT	CASSQQGINSPLHF
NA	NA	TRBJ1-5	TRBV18	TGTGCCAGCTCACCAGGGGCCCAGACGCCCCAGCATTTT	CASSPGAQTPQHF
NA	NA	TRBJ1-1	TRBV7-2	TGTGCCAGCAGCCCGGGACAAAACACTGAAGCTTTCTTT	CASSPGQNTEAFF
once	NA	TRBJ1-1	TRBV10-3	TGTGCCACCAGGACGCAGGGTAACACTGAAGCTTTCTTT	CATRTQGNTEAFF
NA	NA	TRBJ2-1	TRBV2	TGTGCCAGCAGTGAATGGACTTATGGCTCCTACAATGAGCAGTTCTTC	CASSEWTYGSYNEQFF
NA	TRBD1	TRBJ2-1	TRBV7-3	TGTGCCAGCAGCTCTGGACAGGGTGTGAATGAGCAGTTCTTC	CASSSGQGVNEQFF
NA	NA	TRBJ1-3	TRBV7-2	TGTGCCAGCAGCTTATTCCGGGACACCATATATTTT	CASSLFRDTIYF
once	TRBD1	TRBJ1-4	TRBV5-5	TGTGCCAGCAGCTTAGCAGGGGGTGCTTATGAAAAACTGTTTTTT	CASSLAGGAYEKLFF
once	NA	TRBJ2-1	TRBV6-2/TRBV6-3	TGTGCCAGCAGTTACTCGACTAGCTCCTACAATGAGCAGTTCTTC	CASSYSTSSYNEQFF
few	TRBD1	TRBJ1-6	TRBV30	TGTGCCTGGAGGACAGGGCTGTTTAATTCACCCCTCCACTTT	CAWRTGLFNSPLHF
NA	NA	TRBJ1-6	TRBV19	TGTGCCAGTAGCTCCACTCCGAGCTCCTATAATTCACCCCTCCACTTT	CASSSTPSSYNSPLHF
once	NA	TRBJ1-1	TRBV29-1	TGCAGCGTTGAACCACAAGCAGGGGTAGCTTTCTTT	CSVEPQAGVAFF
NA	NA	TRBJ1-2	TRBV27	TGTGCCAGCAGCAATCAAGGGGTGGGGATCTATGGCTACACCTTC	CASSNQGVGIYGYTF
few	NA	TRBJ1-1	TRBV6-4	TGTGCCAGCAGTGCTGGGGACATTGCTCGGACTGAAGCTTTCTTT	CASSAGDIARTEAFF
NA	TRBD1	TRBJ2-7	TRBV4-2	TGTGCCAGCAGCCAAGAGCCCGGGACAGTACCCTACGAGCAGTACTTC	CASSQEPGTVPYEQYF
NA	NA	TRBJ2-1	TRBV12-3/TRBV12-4	TGTGCCAGCAGTCACGGGGGGCGAGAGCAGTTCTTC	CASSHGGREQFF
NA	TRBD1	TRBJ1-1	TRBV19	TGTGCCACCCTAACAGGGGGCAACACTGAAGCTTTCTTT	CATLTGGNTEAFF